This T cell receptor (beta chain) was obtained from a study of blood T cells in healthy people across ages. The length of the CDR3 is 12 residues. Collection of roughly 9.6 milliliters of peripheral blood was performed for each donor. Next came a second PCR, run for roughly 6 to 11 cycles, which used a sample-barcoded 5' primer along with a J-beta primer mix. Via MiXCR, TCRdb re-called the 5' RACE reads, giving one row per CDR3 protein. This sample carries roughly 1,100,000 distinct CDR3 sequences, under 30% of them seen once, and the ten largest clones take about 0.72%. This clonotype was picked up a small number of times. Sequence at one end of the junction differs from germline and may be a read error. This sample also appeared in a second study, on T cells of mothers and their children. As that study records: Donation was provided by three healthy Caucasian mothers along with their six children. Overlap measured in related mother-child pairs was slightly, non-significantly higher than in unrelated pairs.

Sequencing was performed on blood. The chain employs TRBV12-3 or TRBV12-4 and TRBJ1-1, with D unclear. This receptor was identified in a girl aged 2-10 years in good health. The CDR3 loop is CASIPVSAEAFF. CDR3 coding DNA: TGCGCCAGCATCCCAGTCAGCGCTGAAGCTTTCTTT.